One sample yielded the 2 T cell receptor beta chains listed below, sequenced in a study of blood T cell repertoires in COVID-19. The protocol was immunoSEQ multiplex PCR, while the TCRdb copy is restricted to in-frame clones and leaves out a portion. The sample consists of tens of thousands of clones, about 80% of them appearing once. The material sequenced was peripheral blood. All receptors derive from a man older than 75 with COVID-19, enrolled during active disease.

The rearrangement uses TRBV14 and TRBJ2-1; D is possibly TRBD2 (6 bases). CDR1 SGHDN and CDR2 FVKESK come from the germline V gene. The ends were cut back, 3 bases at V and 10 bases at J, with 13 bases in the middle. There are 13 residues in the CDR3. CDR3 protein: CASSHRLVGEQFF. CDR3 DNA: TGTGCCAGCAGCCACCGACTAGTCGGCGAGCAGTTCTTC.

The genes are TRBV5-1 and TRBJ2-5; 10 nucleotides match TRBD1. This CDR3 is built from 14 residues. The germline V gene has CDR1 SGHRS and CDR2 YFSETQ. J was trimmed by 2 bases and V by 4 bases; bases with no gene match: 2. The CDR3: CASSGGQGQETQYF. CDR3 DNA: TGCGCCAGCAGCGGGGGACAGGGGCAAGAGACCCAGTACTTC.